Only a few counts were recorded for the clone carrying this TCR beta chain. What it binds is unknown. CDR3 length equals 14 residues. The V and J ends lost 4 bases and 1 base respectively, with 8 bases between them. From germline, CDR1 is SQVTM and CDR2 ANQGSEA. Every donor contributed around 10 milliliters of peripheral blood by blood draw. The data belong to a study of blood T cells in healthy people across ages. In the study overall: Capture by template switching was about one barcoded beta molecule per two T cells.

Together with a sample-barcoded 5' primer, a J-beta primer mix was included in a second PCR lasting about 7 to 11 cycles. TCRdb itself ran the 5' RACE reads through MiXCR, one entry per CDR3 protein. Of 600,000 to 800,000 distinct CDR3 sequences listed, 20% to 25% are singletons. Study results and caveats: Among T cells, TCR beta diversity per million cells dropped roughly linearly as age rose. Lack of knowledge of donor CMV status possibly confounded expanded clonotype changes.

V gene TRBV29-1 combines with J gene TRBJ2-6; no firm D call. The origin of this receptor is a man aged 65 to 85 in good health. What was sequenced was blood. DNA for the CDR3: TGCAGCGTTGTATCCAATTCTGGGGCCAACGTCCTGACTTTC. Its protein is CSVVSNSGANVLTF.